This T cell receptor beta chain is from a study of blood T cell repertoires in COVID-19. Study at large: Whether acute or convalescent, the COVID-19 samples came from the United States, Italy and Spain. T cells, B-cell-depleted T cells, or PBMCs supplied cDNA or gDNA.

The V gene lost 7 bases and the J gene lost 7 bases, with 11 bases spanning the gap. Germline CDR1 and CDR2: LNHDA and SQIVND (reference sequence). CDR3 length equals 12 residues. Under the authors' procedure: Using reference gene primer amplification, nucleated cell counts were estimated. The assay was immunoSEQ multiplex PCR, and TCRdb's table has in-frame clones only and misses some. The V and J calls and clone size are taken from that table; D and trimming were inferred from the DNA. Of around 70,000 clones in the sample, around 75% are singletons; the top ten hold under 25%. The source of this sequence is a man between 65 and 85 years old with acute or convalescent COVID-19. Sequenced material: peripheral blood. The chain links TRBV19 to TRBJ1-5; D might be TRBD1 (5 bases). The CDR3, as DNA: TGTGCCAGTACCCTGGGGGGACAGCCCCAGCATTTT. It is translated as CASTLGGQPQHF.